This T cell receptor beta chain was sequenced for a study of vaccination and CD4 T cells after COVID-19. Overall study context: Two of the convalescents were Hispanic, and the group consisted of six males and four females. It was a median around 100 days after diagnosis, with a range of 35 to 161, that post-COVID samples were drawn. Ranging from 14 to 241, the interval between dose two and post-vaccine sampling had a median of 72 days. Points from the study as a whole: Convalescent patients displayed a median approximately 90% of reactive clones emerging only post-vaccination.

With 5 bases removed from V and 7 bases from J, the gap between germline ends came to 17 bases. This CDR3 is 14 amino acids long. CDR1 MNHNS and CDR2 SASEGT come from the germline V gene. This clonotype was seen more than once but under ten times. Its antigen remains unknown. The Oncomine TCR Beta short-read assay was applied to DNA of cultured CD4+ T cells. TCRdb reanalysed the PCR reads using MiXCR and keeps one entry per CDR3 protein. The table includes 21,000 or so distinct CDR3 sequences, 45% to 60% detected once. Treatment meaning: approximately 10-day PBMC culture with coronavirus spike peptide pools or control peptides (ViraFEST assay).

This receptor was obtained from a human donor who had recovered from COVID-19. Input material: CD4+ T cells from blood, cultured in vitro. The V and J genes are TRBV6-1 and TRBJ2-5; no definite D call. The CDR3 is CASSTSKIKGTQYF. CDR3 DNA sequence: TGTGCCAGCAGTACCTCCAAGATAAAAGGGACCCAGTACTTC.